A selection of T cell receptor beta chains follows, all from one sample in a study of T-cell memory formation after mild COVID-19. Each CDR3 protein is one row after TCRdb ran MiXCR on the 5' RACE reads. The top ten clones hold 20% to 25% of a sample with about 270,000 distinct CDR3 sequences, 16% of them seen once. The sequenced material came from PBMCs or a T cell subset sorted from them (not recorded which). These TCRs come from a man between 18 and 29 years old who had mild COVID-19 (a few samples of this study predate the infection). Cell type and time point are not known. CDR3s include the opening cysteine and the closing phenylalanine or tryptophan. The order of the fields is V gene, clone size, D gene, J gene, CDR3 protein, CDR3 DNA. A D gene is named only where the DNA matches it firmly. Only some rows state a clone size, as once, few, many or a class for expanded clones.

TRBV9	few	-	TRBJ1-6	CASSVALVSTLHF	TGTGCCAGCAGCGTAGCCCTAGTGAGCACCCTCCACTTT
TRBV6-6	many	-	TRBJ2-7	CASSDRYEQYF	TGTGCCAGCAGTGACCGCTACGAGCAGTACTTC
TRBV9	many	TRBD2	TRBJ2-5	CASSVVREGGTQYF	TGTGCCAGCAGCGTAGTGAGGGAGGGAGGCACCCAGTACTTC
TRBV11-2	-	TRBD2	TRBJ2-5	CASSLVRTSGGYQETQYF	TGTGCCAGCAGCTTAGTGCGGACTAGCGGGGGATACCAAGAGACCCAGTACTTC
TRBV5-1	-	-	TRBJ2-5	CASSLGQLETQYF	TGCGCCAGCAGCTTGGGACAGCTGGAGACCCAGTACTTC
TRBV5-4	once	-	TRBJ2-6	CASSRVGSNVLTF	TGTGCCAGCAGCCGCGTAGGGTCCAACGTCCTGACTTTC
TRBV4-2	few	-	TRBJ1-6	CASSQTYRDLSPLHF	TGTGCCAGCAGCCAAACCTACAGGGATCTTTCACCCCTCCACTTT
TRBV5-1	many	-	TRBJ2-3	CASSSGGADTQYF	TGCGCCAGCAGCTCCGGCGGGGCTGATACGCAGTATTTT
TRBV6-1	many	TRBD1	TRBJ2-1	CASTIRDRGPEEQFF	TGTGCCAGCACTATCCGGGACAGGGGGCCAGAAGAGCAGTTCTTC
TRBV20-1	-	-	TRBJ2-3	CSAVDGATDTQYF	TGCAGTGCCGTGGACGGAGCCACAGATACGCAGTATTTT
TRBV5-5	-	-	TRBJ2-5	CASSWARTQETQYF	TGTGCCAGCAGCTGGGCACGGACGCAAGAGACCCAGTACTTC
TRBV6-5	-	TRBD1	TRBJ1-1	CASSGDRRAAEAFF	TGTGCCAGCAGTGGGGACAGGCGAGCCGCTGAAGCTTTCTTT
TRBV28	-	TRBD1	TRBJ2-5	CASTLTGREETQYF	TGTGCCAGCACCCTGACAGGGCGGGAAGAGACCCAGTACTTC
TRBV10-3	few	-	TRBJ2-2	CAISESVAGRGTGELFF	TGTGCCATCAGTGAGTCCGTGGCGGGTCGGGGCACCGGGGAGCTGTTTTTT
TRBV5-1	many	-	TRBJ2-2	CASSPGGGTGELFF	TGCGCCAGCAGTCCCGGAGGGGGCACCGGGGAGCTGTTTTTT
TRBV12-3/TRBV12-4	few	-	TRBJ2-3	CASSPTLQLRDTQYF	TGTGCCAGCAGCCCCACACTACAGCTTAGGGATACGCAGTATTTT
TRBV7-6	few	-	TRBJ1-1	CASSPGPGRMNTEAFF	TGTGCCAGCAGCCCGGGCCCGGGGCGAATGAACACTGAAGCTTTCTTT
TRBV5-5	many	TRBD1	TRBJ2-5	CASRIQGEKETQYF	TGTGCCAGCCGCATACAGGGGGAAAAAGAGACCCAGTACTTC
TRBV5-4	-	TRBD1	TRBJ2-7	CASSGDRVPYEQYF	TGTGCCAGCAGCGGGGACAGGGTCCCCTACGAGCAGTACTTC
TRBV6-2/TRBV6-3	-	-	TRBJ2-5	CASSYHRLAQYF	TGTGCCAGCAGTTACCACCGACTAGCCCAGTACTTC
TRBV2	-	TRBD2	TRBJ2-7	CASRSTSGGYEQYF	TGTGCCAGCAGGTCGACTAGCGGGGGTTACGAGCAGTACTTC
TRBV9	-	-	TRBJ2-3	CASSVLGDTQYF	TGTGCCAGCAGCGTACTGGGAGATACGCAGTATTTT
TRBV11-2	few	-	TRBJ1-1	CASSLDKTEAFF	TGTGCCAGCAGCTTAGATAAAACTGAAGCTTTCTTT
TRBV12-3/TRBV12-4	few	-	TRBJ1-5	CASSLHRVGQPQHF	TGTGCCAGCAGTTTACACAGGGTCGGTCAGCCCCAGCATTTT
TRBV15	few	TRBD2	TRBJ2-1	CATSLGGGSYNEQFF	TGTGCCACCAGTCTTGGCGGGGGGTCCTACAATGAGCAGTTCTTC
TRBV4-2	-	-	TRBJ2-3	CASSQAIGVTDTQYF	TGTGCCAGCAGCCAAGCGATCGGGGTCACAGATACGCAGTATTTT
TRBV7-9	few	-	TRBJ2-7	CAAGPYYEQYF	TGTGCCGCGGGCCCATACTACGAGCAGTACTTC
TRBV4-3	-	-	TRBJ1-2	CASSQGHGVFYGYTF	TGCGCCAGCAGCCAAGGTCATGGGGTTTTCTATGGCTACACCTTC
TRBV25-1	-	-	TRBJ2-1	CASSAPLQGRTYNEQFF	TGTGCCAGCAGTGCACCGCTCCAGGGGAGAACCTACAATGAGCAGTTCTTC
TRBV5-1	-	TRBD1	TRBJ1-1	CASSLVSQGAMNTEAFF	TGCGCCAGCAGCTTGGTTTCACAGGGGGCCATGAACACTGAAGCTTTCTTT
TRBV5-1	-	-	TRBJ2-1	CASSWDLEQFF	TGCGCCAGCAGCTGGGACCTCGAGCAGTTCTTC
TRBV5-1	-	-	TRBJ1-1	CASSGGGADTEAFF	TGCGCCAGCAGCGGAGGGGGTGCGGACACTGAAGCTTTCTTT
TRBV14	once	-	TRBJ2-3	CASSRRLGGDTQYF	TGTGCCAGCAGCCGCCGACTGGGAGGAGATACGCAGTATTTT
TRBV25-1	few	TRBD1	TRBJ1-2	CASSEFESGGYITNYGYTF	TGTGCCAGCAGTGAATTCGAGTCAGGGGGTTACATTACAAACTATGGCTACACCTTC
TRBV5-1	-	-	TRBJ2-3	CASSLYAGTTSDTQYF	TGCGCCAGCAGCTTGTATGCCGGCACGACCTCAGATACGCAGTATTTT
TRBV20-1	-	-	TRBJ2-2	CSASWGSTGELFF	TGCAGTGCTAGTTGGGGGTCCACCGGGGAGCTGTTTTTT
TRBV20-1	few	-	TRBJ1-6	CSARRGNSPLHF	TGCAGTGCTAGAAGGGGGAATTCACCCCTCCACTTT
TRBV3-1	-	-	TRBJ2-1	CASSQRDVRPNEQFF	TGTGCCAGCAGCCAGAGGGACGTCCGCCCCAATGAGCAGTTCTTC
TRBV5-1	-	-	TRBJ1-1	CASSQWEISGTEAFF	TGCGCCAGCAGCCAGTGGGAAATTTCGGGCACTGAAGCTTTCTTT
TRBV28	-	TRBD1	TRBJ1-5	CASSSHYRTGSNQPQHF	TGTGCCAGCAGTTCCCACTACCGGACAGGGAGCAATCAGCCCCAGCATTTT
TRBV5-1	-	TRBD2	TRBJ2-3	CASSGRETSGLSDTQYF	TGCGCCAGCAGCGGGAGGGAGACTAGCGGGTTGTCGGATACGCAGTATTTT
TRBV7-9	few	-	TRBJ2-1	CASSIHVAGTTYNEQFF	TGTGCCAGCAGCATACACGTGGCGGGGACCACCTACAATGAGCAGTTCTTC
TRBV20-1	-	-	TRBJ1-5	CSARSHSRAYNQPQHF	TGCAGTGCTAGATCCCATAGCAGGGCGTATAATCAGCCCCAGCATTTT
TRBV7-9	many	TRBD2	TRBJ2-1	CASSLALAGAYNEQFF	TGTGCCAGCAGCTTAGCCCTAGCGGGGGCGTACAATGAGCAGTTCTTC
TRBV24-1	many	TRBD2	TRBJ2-5	CATSDRAGGPKETQYF	TGTGCCACCAGTGATCGTGCGGGGGGCCCGAAAGAGACCCAGTACTTC
TRBV12-3/TRBV12-4	few	-	TRBJ1-3	CASSDRGNTIYF	TGTGCCAGCAGTGACAGGGGAAACACCATATATTTT
TRBV10-2	few	TRBD2	TRBJ2-5	CASSHGGGRETQYF	TGCGCCAGCAGTCACGGGGGGGGTCGAGAGACCCAGTACTTC
TRBV15	-	-	TRBJ1-6	CATSRARNNSPLHF	TGTGCCACCAGCAGAGCCCGGAATAATTCACCCCTCCACTTT
TRBV19	-	-	TRBJ2-5	CASSTRDKETQYF	TGTGCCAGCAGTACCCGGGACAAAGAGACCCAGTACTTC
TRBV7-8	many	-	TRBJ1-6	CASSLVRHGNSPLHF	TGTGCCAGCAGCTTAGTCCGACATGGCAATTCACCCCTCCACTTT
TRBV19	few	-	TRBJ1-1	CASSHTGIMNTEAFF	TGTGCCAGTAGCCATACAGGGATCATGAACACTGAAGCTTTCTTT
TRBV11-1	few	-	TRBJ2-3	CASSFEADSTDTQYF	TGTGCCAGCAGCTTTGAGGCGGATAGCACAGATACGCAGTATTTT
TRBV5-1	few	-	TRBJ1-1	CASSLGVASNTEAFF	TGCGCCAGCAGCCTAGGGGTCGCGTCGAACACTGAAGCTTTCTTT